The 16 T cell receptor beta chains reported below all come from one sample, sequenced in a study of a mutant IDH1 vaccine in newly diagnosed glioma. Specified time point: week 23, last vaccination. A 20-mer mutant IDH1 peptide at 300 ug was injected subcutaneously with topical imiquimod. Which antigens these TCRs recognize remains unknown. Only in-frame clones appear in the TCRdb table, and some are missing; sequencing was by immunoSEQ multiplex PCR. This sample has 25,000 to 30,000 clones, with roughly 80% found just once. Specimen: PBMCs, collected from a glioma patient whose treatment included an IDH1 peptide vaccine. The receptors were sampled from a woman aged 25 to 39 with glioma.

J is TRBJ1-1 and V is TRBV11-2; no clear D. Per germline, CDR1 SGHAT and CDR2 FQNNGV. The CDR3 is 13 residues long. V was cut by 3 bases and J by 0 bases, with 5 bases left in between. CDR3 amino acids: CASSLGMNTEAFF. For the CDR3, the DNA is TGTGCCAGCAGCTTGGGGATGAACACTGAAGCTTTCTTT.

The rearrangement joins TRBV29-1 to TRBJ1-1; D may be TRBD1 (5 bases). The V gene's germline CDR1 is SQVTM and CDR2 ANQGSEA. The V end lost 6 bases, the J end lost 1 base, and 15 bases lay between the germline ends. The CDR3 consists of 14 residues. The CDR3: CSVVNRTPNTEAFF. CDR3 DNA sequence: TGCAGCGTCGTCAATCGGACACCGAACACTGAAGCTTTCTTT.

The V gene is TRBV6-5, the J gene TRBJ1-4; 9 bases agree with TRBD1. CDR3 length equals 13 residues. V lost 8 bases and J lost 10; bases outside the gene matches: 8. Germline loops: CDR1 MNHEY, CDR2 SVGAGI. The CDR3, as DNA: TGTGCCAGCCGGGACAGGGAAGGAGGAAAACTGTTTTTT. Amino acid sequence: CASRDREGGKLFF.

The rearrangement joins TRBV9 to TRBJ1-1; D remains ambiguous. V was trimmed by 4 bases and J by 1 base, leaving 11 bases between them. Looked up from germline, CDR1 is SGDLS and CDR2 is YYNGEE. The CDR3 loop spans 14 amino acids. This CDR3 reads CASSPQQSNTEAFF. The CDR3 DNA follows: TGTGCCAGCAGCCCCCAACAGTCGAACACTGAAGCTTTCTTT.

In its sample, this clone was seen a few times. A much bigger clone sits one base away, suggesting this may be a read error. Other nucleotide sequences from this sample produce the same CDR3. V and J are TRBV18 and TRBJ1-5; 8 bases match TRBD1. The V gene end was trimmed by 2 bases and the J gene end by 2 bases; junction bases not matched to a gene: 2. Per the germline V gene, CDR1 is KGHSH and CDR2 is LQKENI. This CDR3 contains 15 residues. In nucleotides, the CDR3 is TGTGCCAGCTCACCAGACAGGGGTGGCAATCAGCCCCAGCATTTT. Protein sequence: CASSPDRGGNQPQHF.

V and J are TRBV4-3 and TRBJ1-1; D gene ambiguous. V was clipped by 0 bases and J by 2 bases, with 13 bases between them. The germline V gene has CDR1 LGHNA and CDR2 YSLEER. CDR3 length: 16 amino acids. CDR3 protein: CASSQELFPLNTEAFF. CDR3 in DNA: TGCGCCAGCAGCCAAGAACTGTTTCCTCTAAACACTGAAGCTTTCTTT.

The chain uses TRBV4-3 and TRBJ2-2; D unresolved. Germline CDR1 is LGHNA and CDR2 is YSLEER. CDR3 length: 16 residues. Between the trimmed V and J ends, which lost 3 bases and 5 bases, there was a span of 16 bases. The DNA of the CDR3 is TGCGCCAGCAGCCATACCTCCGGGCCTGAGACCGGGGAGCTGTTTTTT. Its protein product is CASSHTSGPETGELFF.

The chain joins TRBV10-3 to TRBJ1-6; D is unclear. Germline V gives CDR1 ENHRY, CDR2 SYGVKD. Trimming stripped 4 bases from V and 8 bases from J, with 9 bases between. The CDR3 consists of 13 residues. The CDR3: CAISVQEDSPLHF. The DNA for the CDR3 is TGTGCCATCAGTGTGCAGGAGGATTCACCCCTCCACTTT.

The chain links TRBV6-6 to TRBJ1-5; 12 bases fit TRBD1. The germline gives CDR1 MNHNY, CDR2 SVGAGI (reference sequence). The junction had 5 bases not matched to a gene; V was cut back by 7 bases and J by 4 bases. This CDR3 comprises 15 residues. In nucleotides, the CDR3 is TGTGCCAGCACCCAGGGACAGGGGGCGAATCAGCCCCAGCATTTT. It yields the protein CASTQGQGANQPQHF.

This chain uses TRBV6-6 with TRBJ2-2; D may match TRBD1 or TRBD2 (6 bases each). Trimming pared 2 bases from V and 6 bases from J, leaving 13 bases between. There are 15 residues in the CDR3. Germline CDR1 and CDR2: MNHNY and SVGAGI (reference sequence). The CDR3 loop reads CASSYGGPGSGELFF. For the CDR3, the DNA is TGTGCCAGCAGTTACGGGGGGCCTGGCTCCGGGGAGCTGTTTTTT.

The CDR3 reads CASSPGWDLAGNTIYF. CDR3 bases: TGCGCCAGCAGCCCCGGATGGGATCTGGCTGGAAACACCATATATTTT. The chain is built from TRBV5-1 and TRBJ1-3; D remains unclear. This CDR3 has 16 amino acids. From germline, CDR1 is SGHRS and CDR2 YFSETQ. V lost 4 bases, J lost 2 bases, and 16 bases lay in between.

The V gene is TRBV6-5, the J gene TRBJ1-2; TRBD1 aligns across 9 bases. Trimming at V came to 5 bases and at J to 4 bases, leaving 8 bases not matched to a gene. CDR3 length equals 15 residues. Germline V CDR1 and CDR2: MNHEY, SVGAGI. CDR3 in DNA: TGTGCCAGCAGTCACCGGGACAGGGTCCGCTATGGCTACACCTTC. Translation: CASSHRDRVRYGYTF.

The chain combines TRBV5-4 with TRBJ2-7; D possibly corresponds to TRBD2 (6 bases). This CDR3 contains 16 residues. The V and J ends lost 4 bases and 4 bases respectively, with 21 bases between them. In germline, CDR1 is SGHNT, CDR2 YYREEE (reference sequence). In DNA, the CDR3 is TGTGCCAGCAGCCTGTACGGGGCCCGGAGGGAGTACGAGCAGTACTTC. Translation: CASSLYGARREYEQYF.

The chain couples TRBV13 to TRBJ2-2; 8 nucleotides agree with TRBD2. The germline CDR1 and CDR2 sequences are PRHDT and FYEKMQ (reference sequence). The CDR3 totals 15 residues. V was pared by 5 bases and J by 3 bases, with 5 bases of the junction left unmatched. This CDR3 reads CASSHQRGYTGELFF. Here the CDR3 DNA reads TGTGCCAGCAGCCACCAGCGGGGGTACACCGGGGAGCTGTTTTTT.

This chain uses TRBV4-1 with TRBJ1-6; TRBD1 matches 8 bases. The V segment lost 1 base and the J segment 8 bases; nucleotides outside the gene matches: 7. Germline CDR1 is MGHRA and CDR2 is YSYEKL. This CDR3 is 16 amino acids long. CDR3 sequence reads: CASSQASGTGDSPLHF. Here the CDR3 DNA reads TGCGCCAGCAGCCAAGCGTCCGGGACAGGCGATTCACCCCTCCACTTT.

The rearrangement links TRBV2 to TRBJ1-2; D not certain. V lost 7 bases, J lost 3 bases, and 3 bases lay in between. The CDR3 runs to 10 residues. The V gene's germline CDR1 is SNHLY and CDR2 FYNNEI. The CDR3 here is CASTDYGYTF. CDR3 in DNA: TGTGCCAGCACAGACTATGGCTACACCTTC.